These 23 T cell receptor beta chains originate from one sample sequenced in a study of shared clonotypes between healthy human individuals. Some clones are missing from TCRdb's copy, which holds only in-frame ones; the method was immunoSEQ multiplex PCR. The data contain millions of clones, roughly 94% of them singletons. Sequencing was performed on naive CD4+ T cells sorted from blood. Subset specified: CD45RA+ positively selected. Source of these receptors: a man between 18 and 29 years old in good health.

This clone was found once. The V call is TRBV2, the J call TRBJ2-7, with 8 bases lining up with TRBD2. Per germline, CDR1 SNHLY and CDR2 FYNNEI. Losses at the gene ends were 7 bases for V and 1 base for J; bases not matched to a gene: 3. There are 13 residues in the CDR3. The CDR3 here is CASKGGGSYEQYF. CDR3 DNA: TGTGCCAGCAAGGGCGGGGGGTCCTACGAGCAGTACTTC.

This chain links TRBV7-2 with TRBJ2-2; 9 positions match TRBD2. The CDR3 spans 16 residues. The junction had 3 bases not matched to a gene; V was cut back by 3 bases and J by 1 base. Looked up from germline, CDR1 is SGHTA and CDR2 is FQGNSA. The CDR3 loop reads CASSFLAGRNTGELFF. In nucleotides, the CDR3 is TGTGCCAGCAGCTTCCTAGCGGGGCGGAACACCGGGGAGCTGTTTTTT. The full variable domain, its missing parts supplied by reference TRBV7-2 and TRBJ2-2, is GAGVSQSPSNKVTEKGKDVELRCDPISGHTALYWYRQSLGQGLEFLIYFQGNSAPDKSGLPSDRFSAERTGGSVSTLTIQRTQQEDSAVYLCASSFLAGRNTGELFFGEGSRLTVL.

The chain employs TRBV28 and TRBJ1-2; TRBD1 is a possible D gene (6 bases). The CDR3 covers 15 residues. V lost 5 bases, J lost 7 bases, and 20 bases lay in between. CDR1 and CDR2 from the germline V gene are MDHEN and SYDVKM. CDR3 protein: CASSGRQGWLLGYTF. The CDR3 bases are TGTGCCAGCAGTGGCAGGCAGGGGTGGCTTCTTGGCTACACCTTC.

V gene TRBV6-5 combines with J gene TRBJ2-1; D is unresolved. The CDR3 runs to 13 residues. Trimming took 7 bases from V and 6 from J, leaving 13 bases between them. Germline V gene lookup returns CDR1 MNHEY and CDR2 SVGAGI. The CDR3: CASNNGVGNEQFF. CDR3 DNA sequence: TGTGCCAGCAACAACGGAGTCGGCAATGAGCAGTTCTTC.

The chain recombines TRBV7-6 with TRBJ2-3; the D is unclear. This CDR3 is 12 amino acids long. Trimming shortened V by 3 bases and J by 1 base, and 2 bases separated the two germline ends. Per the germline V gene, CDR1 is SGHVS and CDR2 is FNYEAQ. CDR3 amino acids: CASSFCTDTQYF. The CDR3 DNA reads TGTGCCAGCAGCTTTTGCACAGATACGCAGTATTTT.

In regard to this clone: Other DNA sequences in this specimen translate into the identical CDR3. In DNA form, the CDR3 reads TGTGCCAGCAGCGAGGGGGTGGCAACTAATGAAAAACTGTTTTTT. This encodes CASSEGVATNEKLFF. The V call is TRBV28, the J call TRBJ1-4; a possible D gene is TRBD1 (6 bases). The germline gives CDR1 MDHEN, CDR2 SYDVKM. There are 15 residues in the CDR3. Trimming took 6 bases from V and 0 from J, leaving 11 bases between them.

CDR3 in amino acids: CASRETGTGGHGYTF. The DNA for the CDR3 is TGTGCCAGTAGGGAGACCGGGACAGGGGGCCATGGCTACACCTTC. The chain couples TRBV19 to TRBJ1-2; the match to TRBD1 covers 12 bases. The CDR3 loop spans 15 amino acids. Germline CDR1 is LNHDA and CDR2 is SQIVND (reference sequence). V lost 6 bases, J lost 6 bases, and 8 bases stayed unmatched.

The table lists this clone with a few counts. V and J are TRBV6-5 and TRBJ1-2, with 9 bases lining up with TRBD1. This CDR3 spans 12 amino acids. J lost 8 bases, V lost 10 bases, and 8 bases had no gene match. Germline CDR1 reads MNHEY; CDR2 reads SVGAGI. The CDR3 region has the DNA TGTGCCACCCTCGGGACAGGGTGGGGCTACACCTTC. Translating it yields CATLGTGWGYTF.

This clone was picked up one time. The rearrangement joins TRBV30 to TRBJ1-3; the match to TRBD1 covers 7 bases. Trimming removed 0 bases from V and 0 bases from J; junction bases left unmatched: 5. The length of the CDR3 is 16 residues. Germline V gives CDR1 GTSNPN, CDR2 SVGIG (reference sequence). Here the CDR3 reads CAWSVMDRPSGNTIYF. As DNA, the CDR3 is TGTGCCTGGAGTGTAATGGACAGGCCCTCTGGAAACACCATATATTTT.

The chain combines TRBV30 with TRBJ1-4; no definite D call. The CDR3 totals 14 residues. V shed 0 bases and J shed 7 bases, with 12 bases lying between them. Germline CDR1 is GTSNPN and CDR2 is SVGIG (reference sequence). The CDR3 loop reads CAWSVNLLGEKLFF. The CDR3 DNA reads TGTGCCTGGAGTGTAAATCTGTTGGGTGAAAAACTGTTTTTT.

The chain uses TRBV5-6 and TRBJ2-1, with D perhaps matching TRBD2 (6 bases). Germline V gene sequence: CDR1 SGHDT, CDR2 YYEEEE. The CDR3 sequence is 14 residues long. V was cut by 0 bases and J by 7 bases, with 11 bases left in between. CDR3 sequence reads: CASSLEGLRNEQFF. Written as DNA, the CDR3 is TGTGCCAGCAGCTTGGAGGGACTGAGGAATGAGCAGTTCTTC. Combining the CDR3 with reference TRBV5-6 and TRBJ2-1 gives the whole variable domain DAGVTQSPTHLIKTRGQQVTLRCSPKSGHDTVSWYQQALGQGPQFIFQYYEEEERQRGNFPDRFSGHQFPNYSSELNVNALLLGDSALYLCASSLEGLRNEQFFGPGTRLTVL.

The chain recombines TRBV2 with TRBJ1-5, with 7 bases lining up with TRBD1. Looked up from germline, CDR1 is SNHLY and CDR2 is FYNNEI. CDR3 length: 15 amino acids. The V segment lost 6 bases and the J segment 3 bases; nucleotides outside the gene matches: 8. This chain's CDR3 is CASSPDRASNQPQHF. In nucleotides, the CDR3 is TGTGCCAGCAGCCCCGACAGGGCTTCCAATCAGCCCCAGCATTTT.

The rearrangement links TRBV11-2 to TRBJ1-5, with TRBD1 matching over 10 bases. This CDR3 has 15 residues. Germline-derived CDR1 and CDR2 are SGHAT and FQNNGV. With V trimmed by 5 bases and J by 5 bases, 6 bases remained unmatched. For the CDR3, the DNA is TGTGCCAGCAGCGAGGGACAGGGGATTCATCAGCCCCAGCATTTT. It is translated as CASSEGQGIHQPQHF.

The CDR3: CASSPTSGVGYEQFF. CDR3 sequence (DNA): TGTGCCAGCAGCCCCACTAGCGGGGTGGGCTATGAGCAGTTCTTC. The rearrangement joins TRBV5-4 to TRBJ2-1; 10 bases line up with TRBD2. The germline gives CDR1 SGHNT, CDR2 YYREEE (reference sequence). The CDR3 consists of 15 residues. V trimming: 4 bases; J trimming: 8 bases; junction bases outside the gene matches: 9.

CDR3 in amino acids: CASSTRLAGYTF. In DNA form, the CDR3 reads TGTGCCAGCAGCACGCGTTTAGCTGGCTACACCTTC. V and J are TRBV7-2 and TRBJ1-2; no clear D gene. With 5 bases removed from V and 7 bases from J, the gap between germline ends came to 11 bases. Looked up from germline, CDR1 is SGHTA and CDR2 is FQGNSA. The CDR3 contains 12 residues.

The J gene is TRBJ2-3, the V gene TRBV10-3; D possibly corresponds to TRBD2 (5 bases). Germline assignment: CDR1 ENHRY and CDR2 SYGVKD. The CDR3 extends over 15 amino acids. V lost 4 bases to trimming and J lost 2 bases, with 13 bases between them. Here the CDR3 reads CAISGAGGSTDTQYF. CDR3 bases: TGTGCCATCAGTGGGGCGGGCGGATCCACAGATACGCAGTATTTT.

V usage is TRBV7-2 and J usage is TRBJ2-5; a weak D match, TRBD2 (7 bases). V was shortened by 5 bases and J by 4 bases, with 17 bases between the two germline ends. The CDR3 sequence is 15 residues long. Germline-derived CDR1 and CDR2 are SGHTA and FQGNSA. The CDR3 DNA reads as TGTGCCAGCAGCCCGTACCGGGGAGGGGGAGAGACCCAGTACTTC. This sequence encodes CASSPYRGGGETQYF.

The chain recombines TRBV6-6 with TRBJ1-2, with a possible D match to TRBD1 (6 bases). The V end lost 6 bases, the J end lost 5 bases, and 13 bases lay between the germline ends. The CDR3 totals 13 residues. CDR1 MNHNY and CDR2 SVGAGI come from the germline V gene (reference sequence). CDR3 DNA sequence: TGTGCCAGCAGCTCCTTGGACAGTTATGGCTACACCTTC. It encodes CASSSLDSYGYTF.

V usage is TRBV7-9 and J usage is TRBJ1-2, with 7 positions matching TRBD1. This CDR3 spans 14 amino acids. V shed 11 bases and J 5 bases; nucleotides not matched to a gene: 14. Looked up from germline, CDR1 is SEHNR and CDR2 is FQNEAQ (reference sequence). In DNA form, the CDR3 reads TGTGCCGCGGGGGACAGCGTCATCTCTTATGGCTACACCTTC. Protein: CAAGDSVISYGYTF.

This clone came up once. The CDR3 sequence is CANSPCTGMNTEAFF. In nucleotides, the CDR3 is TGCGCCAACTCCCCTTGTACTGGAATGAACACTGAAGCTTTCTTT. V and J are TRBV10-1 and TRBJ1-1, with D unclear. V was pared by 10 bases and J by 0 bases, with 18 bases between. The CDR3 runs 15 residues. Per germline, CDR1 WNHNN and CDR2 SYGVQD (reference sequence).

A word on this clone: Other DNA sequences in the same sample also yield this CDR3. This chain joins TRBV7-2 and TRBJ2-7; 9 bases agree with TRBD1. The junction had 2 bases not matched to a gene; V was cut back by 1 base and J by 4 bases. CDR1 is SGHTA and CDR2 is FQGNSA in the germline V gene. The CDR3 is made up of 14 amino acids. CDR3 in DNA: TGTGCCAGCAGCTTAGACAGGGGGCTGTACGAGCAGTACTTC. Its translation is CASSLDRGLYEQYF.

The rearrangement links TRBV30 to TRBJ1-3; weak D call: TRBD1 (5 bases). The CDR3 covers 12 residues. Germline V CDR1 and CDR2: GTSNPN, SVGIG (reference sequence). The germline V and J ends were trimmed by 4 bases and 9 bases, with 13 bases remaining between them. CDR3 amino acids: CAWNEGRFTIYF. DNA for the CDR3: TGTGCCTGGAATGAGGGGAGGTTCACCATATATTTT. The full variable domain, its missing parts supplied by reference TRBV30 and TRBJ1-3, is SQTIHQWPATLVQPVGSPLSLECTVEGTSNPNLYWYRQAAGRGLQLLFYSVGIGQISSEVPQNLSASRPQDRQFILSSKKLLLSDSGFYLCAWNEGRFTIYFGEGSWLTVV.

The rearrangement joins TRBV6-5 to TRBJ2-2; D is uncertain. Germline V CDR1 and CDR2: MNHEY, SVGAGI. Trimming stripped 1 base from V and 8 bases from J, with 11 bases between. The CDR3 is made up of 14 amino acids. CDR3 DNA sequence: TGTGCCAGCAGTTACTTACAGTCAAGGGGGGAGCTGTTTTTT. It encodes CASSYLQSRGELFF.